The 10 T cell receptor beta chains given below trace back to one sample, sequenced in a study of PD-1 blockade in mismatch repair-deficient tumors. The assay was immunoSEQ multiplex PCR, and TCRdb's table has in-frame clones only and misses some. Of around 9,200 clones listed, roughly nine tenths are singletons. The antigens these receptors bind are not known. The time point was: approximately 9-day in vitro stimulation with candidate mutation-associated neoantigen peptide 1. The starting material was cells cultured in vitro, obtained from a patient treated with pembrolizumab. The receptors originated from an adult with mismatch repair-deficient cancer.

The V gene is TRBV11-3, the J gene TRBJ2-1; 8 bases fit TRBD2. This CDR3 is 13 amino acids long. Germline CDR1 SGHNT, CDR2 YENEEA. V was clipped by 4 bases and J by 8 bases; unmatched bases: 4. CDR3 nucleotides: TGTGCCAGCAGCTCAGGACTAGCCCATGAGCAGTTCTTC. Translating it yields CASSSGLAHEQFF.

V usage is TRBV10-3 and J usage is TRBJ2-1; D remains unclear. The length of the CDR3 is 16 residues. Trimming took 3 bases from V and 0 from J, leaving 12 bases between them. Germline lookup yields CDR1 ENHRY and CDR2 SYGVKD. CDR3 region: CAISDLSASSYNEQFF. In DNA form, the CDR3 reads TGTGCCATCAGTGACCTGTCCGCTAGCTCCTACAATGAGCAGTTCTTC.

CDR3 sequence (DNA): TGTGCCATCAAGAGAACAGATACGCAGTATTTT. This gives the protein CAIKRTDTQYF. The rearrangement joins TRBV10-3 to TRBJ2-3; unclear D gene. With 7 bases removed from V and 3 bases from J, the gap between germline ends came to 5 bases. This CDR3 comprises 11 residues. Germline CDR1 reads ENHRY; CDR2 reads SYGVKD.

The CDR3 coding sequence is TGTGCCAGCAGCTTGGGACAGGGAGAGACCCAGTACTTC. It is translated as CASSLGQGETQYF. The V and J genes are TRBV5-4 and TRBJ2-5; 7 bases are shared with TRBD1. The CDR3 length is 13 residues. J lost 4 bases, V lost 0 bases, and 0 bases had no gene match. Germline CDR1 SGHNT, CDR2 YYREEE (reference sequence). The complete variable domain, with remaining parts taken from reference TRBV5-4 and TRBJ2-5, reads ETGVTQSPTHLIKTRGQQVTLRCSSQSGHNTVSWYQQALGQGPQFIFQYYREEENGRGNFPPRFSGLQFPNYSSELNVNALELDDSALYLCASSLGQGETQYFGPGTRLLVL.

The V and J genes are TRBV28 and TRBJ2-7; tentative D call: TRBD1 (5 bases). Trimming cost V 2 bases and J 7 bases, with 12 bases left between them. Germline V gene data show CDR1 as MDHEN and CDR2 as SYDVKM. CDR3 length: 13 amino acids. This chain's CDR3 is CASSLIPGFEQYF. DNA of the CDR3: TGTGCCAGCAGTTTAATTCCAGGGTTTGAGCAGTACTTC. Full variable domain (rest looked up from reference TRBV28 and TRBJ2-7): DVKVTQSSRYLVKRTGEKVFLECVQDMDHENMFWYRQDPGLGLRLIYFSYDVKMKEKGDIPEGYSVSREKKERFSLILESASTNQTSMYLCASSLIPGFEQYFGPGTRLTVT.

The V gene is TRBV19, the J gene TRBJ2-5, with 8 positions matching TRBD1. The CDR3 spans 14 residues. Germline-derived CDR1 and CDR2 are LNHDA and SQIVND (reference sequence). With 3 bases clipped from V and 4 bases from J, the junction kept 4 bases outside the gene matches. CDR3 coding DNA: TGTGCCAGTAGTATTCAGGGGGCACGAGAGACCCAGTACTTC. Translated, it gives CASSIQGARETQYF. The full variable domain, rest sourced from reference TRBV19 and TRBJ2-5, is DGGITQSPKYLFRKEGQNVTLSCEQNLNHDAMYWYRQDPGQGLRLIYYSQIVNDFQKGDIAEGYSVSREKKESFPLTVTSAQKNPTAFYLCASSIQGARETQYFGPGTRLLVL.

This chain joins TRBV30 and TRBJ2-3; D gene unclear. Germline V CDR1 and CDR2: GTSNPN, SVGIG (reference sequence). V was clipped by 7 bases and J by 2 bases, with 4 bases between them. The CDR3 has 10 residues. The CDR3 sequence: CASSTDTQYF. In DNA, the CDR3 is TGTGCCTCCTCCACAGATACGCAGTATTTT.

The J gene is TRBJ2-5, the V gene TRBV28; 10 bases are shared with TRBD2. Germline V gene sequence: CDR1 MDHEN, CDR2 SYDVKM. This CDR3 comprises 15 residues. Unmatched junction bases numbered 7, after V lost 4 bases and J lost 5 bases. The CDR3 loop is CASSSPAGGRETQYF. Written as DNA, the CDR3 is TGTGCCAGCAGTTCGCCAGCGGGAGGGAGGGAGACCCAGTACTTC.

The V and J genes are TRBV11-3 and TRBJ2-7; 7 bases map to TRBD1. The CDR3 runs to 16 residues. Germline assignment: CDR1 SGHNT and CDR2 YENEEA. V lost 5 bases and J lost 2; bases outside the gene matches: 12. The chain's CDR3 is CASSPNRDRRTYEQYF. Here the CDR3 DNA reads TGTGCCAGCAGCCCAAACCGGGACAGACGGACCTACGAGCAGTACTTC.

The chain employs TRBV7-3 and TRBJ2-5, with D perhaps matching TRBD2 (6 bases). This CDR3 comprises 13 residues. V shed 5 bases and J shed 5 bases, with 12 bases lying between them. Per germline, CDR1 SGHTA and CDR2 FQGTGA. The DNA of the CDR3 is TGTGCCAGCAGCCCAGCGGGCTCGGAGACCCAGTACTTC. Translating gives CASSPAGSETQYF.